This T cell receptor (beta chain) appears in the sequencing data of a study of cytomegalovirus exposure and HLA in healthy donors. Study conclusions and caveats: Some public TCRs appeared in many individuals, while most sequences were rare. Researchers counted 164 TCR beta chains as cytomegalovirus-associated.

Regarding this clone: Its antigen is unidentified.

V shed 6 bases and J shed 9 bases, with 12 bases lying between them. This CDR3 spans 11 amino acids. CDR1 DFQATT and CDR2 SNEGSKA come from the germline V gene (reference sequence). PCR was performed using 60 Vbeta and 13 Jbeta primers. Only in-frame clones appear in the TCRdb table, and some are missing; sequencing was by immunoSEQ multiplex PCR. The repertoire consists of under 250,000 clones, with approximately 84% occurring once and the leading ten covering 0.2% to 0.25%. The origin of this receptor is a girl aged 2-9 years in good health and CMV-seronegative. Source material: PBMCs. The chain uses TRBV20-1 and TRBJ2-1, with D possibly matching TRBD2 (6 bases). CDR3 nucleotides: TGCAGTGCCTACCGGGGGACTGAGCAGTTCTTC. Amino acids: CSAYRGTEQFF.